This T cell receptor (beta chain) was documented in a study of blood T cell repertoires in COVID-19. Whole-study context: PBMCs, B-cell-depleted T cells, or T cells provided the cDNA or gDNA that made up the material.

Profiling relied on immunoSEQ multiplex PCR, and the TCRdb table lists in-frame clones only, not all of them. The data contain 19,000 or so clones, about 83% of them singletons. The V gene lost 5 bases and the J gene lost 2 bases, with 11 bases spanning the gap. CDR3 length: 14 amino acids. The germline V gene encodes CDR1 MNHEY and CDR2 SMNVEV (reference sequence). The chain couples TRBV27 to TRBJ2-3, with unresolved D. The sequence came from a human donor in a cohort sampled during active COVID-19. The sequencing sample was made of peripheral blood. The CDR3 loop is CASSIEDSTDTQYF. In DNA form, the CDR3 reads TGTGCCAGCAGTATTGAAGACTCCACAGATACGCAGTATTTT.